This T cell receptor beta chain derives from a study of neurological immune-mediated disorders. Sample time point: longitudinal time-point 2. For the unsorted libraries, 2 million PBMCs stored at -80 C served as input. TCRdb reprocessed the 5' RACE reads with MiXCR, giving one entry per CDR3 protein. The repertoire includes about 90,000 distinct CDR3 sequences, over 10% of them detected once, and under 6% sits in the top ten. The table lists this clonotype with many counts. The germline CDR1 and CDR2 sequences are MNHEY and SVGEGT. The CDR3 is 14 residues long. V lost 6 bases to trimming and J lost 3 bases, with 12 bases between them.

The chain joins TRBV6-2 or TRBV6-3 to TRBJ1-5, with D maybe TRBD1 (5 bases). Sequenced sample: PBMCs. The receptor was isolated from a female donor with HTLV-1-associated myelopathy (HAM/TSP). CDR3 residues: CASRPRQNNQPQHF. CDR3 in DNA: TGTGCCAGCAGACCTAGACAGAACAATCAGCCCCAGCATTTT.